The following is a TCR beta chain sequence with its context. Its antigen is not known. This sample was included in a study of Tregs in tolerant kidney transplant recipients. Findings of the study overall: No direct test of biological reproducibility was done here.

This CDR3 is 17 amino acids long. Trimming removed 5 bases from V and 0 bases from J; junction bases left unmatched: 3. CDR1 is PRHDT, CDR2 FYEKMQ, per germline (reference sequence). Related graft donors supplied nonmyeloablative bone marrow transplants, and mixed chimerism was transient. The method was immunoSEQ multiplex PCR; TCRdb's version includes in-frame clones alone and lacks a portion of them. Counted here are tens of thousands of clones, 90% to 95% occurring once; the ten biggest clones make up around 1.4%. The chain links TRBV13 to TRBJ2-4; 14 bases agree with TRBD2. The sample consisted of CD4+ T cells from blood (PBMCs), taken 24 months after the transplant. This clonotype originated in a human patient who received a combined kidney and bone marrow transplant. Some T cells may have originated in the graft donor. The CDR3 is CASSRGLAGGAKNIQYF. CDR3 nucleotides: TGTGCCAGCAGCCGCGGACTAGCGGGGGGAGCCAAAAACATTCAGTACTTC.